This T cell receptor beta chain was retrieved from a study of blood T cell repertoires in COVID-19. V dropped 11 bases and J dropped 0; count of bases not matched to a gene: 6. The CDR3 covers 13 residues. Germline lookup yields CDR1 ENHRY and CDR2 SYGVKD. Authors' methods: It was from reference gene primer amplification that nucleated cell counts were estimated. The data were produced by immunoSEQ multiplex PCR, yet TCRdb's version contains in-frame clones alone and is incomplete. V, J and clone size are those of that table, while D and trimming were read from the DNA. The sample has around 140,000 clones; about 91% are singletons.

The chain is built from TRBV10-3 and TRBJ2-7, with TRBD1 matching 8 bases. The specimen was peripheral blood. The TCR was taken from a human donor in a cohort sampled during active COVID-19. This CDR3 is CAVKGQVSYEQYF. DNA of the CDR3: TGTGCCGTAAAGGGACAGGTCTCCTACGAGCAGTACTTC.